These 15 T cell receptor beta chains share one sample of origin, sequenced in a study of blood T cell repertoires in COVID-19. The table came from immunoSEQ multiplex PCR; TCRdb's copy has only in-frame clones and leaves some out. The profile shows 200,000 to 250,000 clones, 70% to 85% of them singletons. Material: PBMCs or T cells enriched from blood (not recorded which). The receptor set was obtained from an older woman who had recovered from COVID-19.

The chain has TRBV4-2 and TRBJ2-5; 10 bases are a match to TRBD2. The germline V gene encodes CDR1 LGHNA and CDR2 YNFKEQ. V dropped 0 bases and J dropped 2; count of bases not matched to a gene: 3. This CDR3 has 16 residues. CDR3 nucleotides: TGTGCCAGCAGCCAAGATCTAGCGGGGGAACAAGAGACCCAGTACTTC. Translating it yields CASSQDLAGEQETQYF.

V and J are TRBV19 and TRBJ1-3; TRBD1 aligns across 12 bases. The CDR3 has 15 amino acids. CDR1 LNHDA and CDR2 SQIVND come from the germline V gene (reference sequence). Germline trimming cut 9 bases from V and 3 bases from J; bases unmatched to any gene: 6. The CDR3 nucleotides are TGTGCCAGCACCGGGACAGGGGGCTATGGAAACACCATATATTTT. This codes for CASTGTGGYGNTIYF. Full variable domain (missing parts from reference TRBV19 and TRBJ1-3): DGGITQSPKYLFRKEGQNVTLSCEQNLNHDAMYWYRQDPGQGLRLIYYSQIVNDFQKGDIAEGYSVSREKKESFPLTVTSAQKNPTAFYLCASTGTGGYGNTIYFGEGSWLTVV.

The rearrangement uses TRBV6-1 and TRBJ2-5; no clear D gene. The V and J ends lost 0 bases and 4 bases respectively, with 3 bases between them. The CDR3 extends over 12 amino acids. Germline V gives CDR1 MNHNS, CDR2 SASEGT. CDR3 in DNA: TGTGCCAGCAGTGAAGCGGCAGAGACCCAGTACTTC. It encodes CASSEAAETQYF.

The gene calls are TRBV19 and TRBJ2-2, with D unresolved. V gave up 2 bases and J gave up 3 bases, with 16 bases separating them. This CDR3 spans 17 amino acids. In germline, CDR1 is LNHDA, CDR2 SQIVND (reference sequence). The CDR3 sequence is CASSIYWAGEYTGELFF. In nucleotides, the CDR3 is TGTGCCAGTAGTATATACTGGGCAGGCGAGTACACCGGGGAGCTGTTTTTT. Drawing the rest from reference TRBV19 and TRBJ2-2, the complete variable domain is DGGITQSPKYLFRKEGQNVTLSCEQNLNHDAMYWYRQDPGQGLRLIYYSQIVNDFQKGDIAEGYSVSREKKESFPLTVTSAQKNPTAFYLCASSIYWAGEYTGELFFGEGSRLTVL.

V usage is TRBV9 and J usage is TRBJ2-5; D may be TRBD2 (6 bases). The CDR3 is made up of 14 amino acids. Trimming took 2 bases from V and 5 from J, leaving 13 bases between them. Per the germline V gene, CDR1 is SGDLS and CDR2 is YYNGEE. This CDR3 reads CASSVGGHGETQYF. In DNA form, the CDR3 reads TGTGCCAGCAGCGTCGGAGGGCACGGGGAGACCCAGTACTTC.

The chain has TRBV5-1 and TRBJ2-7, with TRBD1 matching over 9 bases. This CDR3 contains 15 residues. V lost 4 bases, J lost 2 bases, and 7 bases stayed unmatched. The germline gives CDR1 SGHRS, CDR2 YFSETQ. CDR3 in amino acids: CASSPGDRDTYEQYF. CDR3 coding DNA: TGCGCCAGCAGCCCAGGGGACAGGGATACCTACGAGCAGTACTTC.

This clone occurred once. V usage is TRBV27 and J usage is TRBJ2-1, with 7 bases aligning to TRBD2. The CDR3 has 14 amino acids. Germline V lookup: CDR1 MNHEY, CDR2 SMNVEV (reference sequence). V lost 10 bases and J lost 2; bases outside the gene matches: 8. The CDR3 is CATFGGMTYNEQFF. CDR3 nucleotides: TGTGCCACCTTCGGGGGGATGACCTACAATGAGCAGTTCTTC.

The chain combines TRBV15 with TRBJ1-5; 10 nucleotides match TRBD1. Trimming cost V 4 bases and J 6 bases; bases outside gene matches: 6. CDR3 length: 15 amino acids. Per the germline V gene, CDR1 is LNHNV and CDR2 is YYDKDF (reference sequence). The CDR3 nucleotides read TGTGCCACCAGCAAGGGACAGGGGAAAGGTCAGCCCCAGCATTTT. It yields the protein CATSKGQGKGQPQHF.

This rearrangement joins TRBV19 to TRBJ2-5, with 8 bases aligning to TRBD2. V shed 6 bases, J shed 1 base, and the junction held 1 base outside the gene matches. The CDR3 loop spans 13 amino acids. Germline CDR1 LNHDA, CDR2 SQIVND (reference sequence). CDR3 sequence: CASSGGAQETQYF. Here the CDR3 DNA reads TGTGCCAGTAGCGGGGGGGCCCAAGAGACCCAGTACTTC.

The chain combines TRBV7-2 with TRBJ2-2, with unresolved D. Germline V gene lookup returns CDR1 SGHTA and CDR2 FQGNSA. V was clipped by 4 bases and J by 7 bases, with 7 bases between them. The length of the CDR3 is 12 residues. The CDR3 DNA reads as TGTGCCAGCAGCTCCTCTATCGGGGAGCTGTTTTTT. Translating gives CASSSSIGELFF.

The chain has TRBV5-6 and TRBJ2-3, with D unclear. This CDR3 spans 16 amino acids. Trimming removed 0 bases at V and 2 bases at J, with 13 bases between. CDR1 is SGHDT and CDR2 is YYEEEE in the germline V gene. The CDR3 here is CASSLEPYNYTDTQYF. CDR3 in DNA: TGTGCCAGCAGCTTGGAACCCTACAACTACACAGATACGCAGTATTTT. The entire variable domain, with the rest obtained from reference TRBV5-6 and TRBJ2-3, is as follows: DAGVTQSPTHLIKTRGQQVTLRCSPKSGHDTVSWYQQALGQGPQFIFQYYEEEERQRGNFPDRFSGHQFPNYSSELNVNALLLGDSALYLCASSLEPYNYTDTQYFGPGTRLTVL.

This clone was seen a few times. The rearrangement uses TRBV27 and TRBJ1-6; a possible D gene is TRBD1 (6 bases). This CDR3 region has 15 residues. Trimming removed 5 bases at V and 8 bases at J, with 16 bases between. Germline lookup yields CDR1 MNHEY and CDR2 SMNVEV (reference sequence). The CDR3 sequence is CASSLDWGRDSPLHF. DNA for the CDR3: TGTGCCAGCAGTCTGGACTGGGGGCGGGATTCACCCCTCCACTTT.

The V call is TRBV11-3, the J call TRBJ2-7; 7 bases agree with TRBD1. Germline V gene lookup returns CDR1 SGHNT and CDR2 YENEEA. Trimming took 5 bases from V and 2 from J; bases not matched to a gene: 9. There are 15 residues in the CDR3. In nucleotides, the CDR3 is TGTGCCAGCAGCCGTCAGGGGGACGGGCCCTACGAGCAGTACTTC. Residues: CASSRQGDGPYEQYF.

CDR3 in DNA: TGCGCCAGCAGCTTGAGGGGTTTAGCGGGTTTGGGGGACTACAATGAGCAGTTCTTC. This sequence encodes CASSLRGLAGLGDYNEQFF. The V call is TRBV5-1, the J call TRBJ2-1, with TRBD2 matching over 7 bases. The CDR3 length is 19 residues. CDR1 and CDR2 (germline): SGHRS, YFSETQ. V dropped 1 base and J dropped 3; count of bases not matched to a gene: 16.

The V gene is TRBV7-2, the J gene TRBJ1-2, with a weak D call TRBD1 (5 bases). The CDR3 contains 14 residues. Trimming cost V 1 base and J 5 bases, with 11 bases left between them. Germline CDR1 SGHTA, CDR2 FQGNSA. The CDR3 loop is CASSLVGQVYGYTF. The CDR3, as DNA: TGTGCCAGCAGCTTAGTTGGACAAGTATATGGCTACACCTTC.